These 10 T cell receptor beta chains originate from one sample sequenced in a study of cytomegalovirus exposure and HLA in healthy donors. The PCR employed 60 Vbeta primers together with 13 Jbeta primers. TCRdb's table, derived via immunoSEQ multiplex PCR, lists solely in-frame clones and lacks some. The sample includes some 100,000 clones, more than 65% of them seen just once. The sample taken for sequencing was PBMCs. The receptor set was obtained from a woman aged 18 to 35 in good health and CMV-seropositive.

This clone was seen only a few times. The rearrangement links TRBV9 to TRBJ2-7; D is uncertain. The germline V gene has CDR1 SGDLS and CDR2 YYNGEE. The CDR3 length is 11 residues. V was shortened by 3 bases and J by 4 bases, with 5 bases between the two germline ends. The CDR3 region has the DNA TGTGCCAGCAGCGCCAATTACGAGCAGTACTTC. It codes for CASSANYEQYF. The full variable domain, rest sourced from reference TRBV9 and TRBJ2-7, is DSGVTQTPKHLITATGQRVTLRCSPRSGDLSVYWYQQSLDQGLQFLIQYYNGEERAKGNILERFSAQQFPDLHSELNLSSLELGDSALYFCASSANYEQYFGPGTRLTVT.

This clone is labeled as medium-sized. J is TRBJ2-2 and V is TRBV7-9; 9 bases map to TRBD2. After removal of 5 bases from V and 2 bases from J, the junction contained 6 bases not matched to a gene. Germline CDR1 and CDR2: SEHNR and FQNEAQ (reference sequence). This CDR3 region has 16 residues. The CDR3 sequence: CASSLPSGANTGELFF. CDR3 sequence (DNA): TGTGCCAGCAGCCTACCTAGCGGGGCAAACACCGGGGAGCTGTTTTTT.

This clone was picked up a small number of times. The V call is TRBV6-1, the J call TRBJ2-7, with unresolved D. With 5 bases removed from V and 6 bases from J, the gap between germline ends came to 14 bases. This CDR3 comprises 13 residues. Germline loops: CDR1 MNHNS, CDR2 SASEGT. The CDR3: CASSLLGVGEQYF. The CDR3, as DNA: TGTGCCAGCAGTTTACTCGGAGTGGGCGAGCAGTACTTC.

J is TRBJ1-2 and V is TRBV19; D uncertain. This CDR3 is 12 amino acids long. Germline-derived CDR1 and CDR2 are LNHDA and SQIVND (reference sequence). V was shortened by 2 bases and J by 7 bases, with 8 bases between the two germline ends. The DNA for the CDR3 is TGTGCCAGTAGTATATATGGCTTTGGCTACACCTTC. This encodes CASSIYGFGYTF.

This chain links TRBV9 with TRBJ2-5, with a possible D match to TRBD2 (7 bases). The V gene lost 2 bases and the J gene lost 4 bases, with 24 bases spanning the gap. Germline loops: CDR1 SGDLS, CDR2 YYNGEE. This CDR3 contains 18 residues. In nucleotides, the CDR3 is TGTGCCAGCAGCGTGGACCCCAGGGGCGGGGGTCTCCGAGAGACCCAGTACTTC. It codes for CASSVDPRGGGLRETQYF.

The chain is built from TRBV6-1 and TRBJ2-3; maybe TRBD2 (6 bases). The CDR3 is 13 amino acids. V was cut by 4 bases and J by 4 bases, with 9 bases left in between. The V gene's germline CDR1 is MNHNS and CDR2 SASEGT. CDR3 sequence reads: CASSARLADTQYF. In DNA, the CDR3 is TGTGCCAGCAGTGCCCGACTAGCAGATACGCAGTATTTT.

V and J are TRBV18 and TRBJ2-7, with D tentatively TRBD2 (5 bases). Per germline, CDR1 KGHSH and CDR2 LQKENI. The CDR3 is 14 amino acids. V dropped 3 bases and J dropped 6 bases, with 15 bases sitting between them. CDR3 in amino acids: CASSPPTSGGEQYF. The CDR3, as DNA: TGTGCCAGCTCACCGCCTACAAGCGGAGGCGAGCAGTACTTC.

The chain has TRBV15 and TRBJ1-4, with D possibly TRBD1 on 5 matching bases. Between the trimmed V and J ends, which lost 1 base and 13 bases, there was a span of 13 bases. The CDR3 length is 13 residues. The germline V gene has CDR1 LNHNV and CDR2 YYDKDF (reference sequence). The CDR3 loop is CATSRVGANILFF. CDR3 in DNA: TGTGCCACCAGCAGAGTAGGGGCCAATATACTGTTTTTT. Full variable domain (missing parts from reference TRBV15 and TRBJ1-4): DAMVIQNPRYQVTQFGKPVTLSCSQTLNHNVMYWYQQKSSQAPKLLFHYYDKDFNNEADTPDNFQSRRPNTSFCFLDIRSPGLGDTAMYLCATSRVGANILFFGSGTQLSVL.

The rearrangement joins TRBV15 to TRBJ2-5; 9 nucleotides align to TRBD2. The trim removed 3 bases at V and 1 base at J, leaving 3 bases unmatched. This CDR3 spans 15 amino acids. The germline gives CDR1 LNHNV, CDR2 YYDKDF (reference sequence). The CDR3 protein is CATSRLAGPQETQYF. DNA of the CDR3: TGTGCCACCAGCAGGCTAGCGGGACCCCAAGAGACCCAGTACTTC.

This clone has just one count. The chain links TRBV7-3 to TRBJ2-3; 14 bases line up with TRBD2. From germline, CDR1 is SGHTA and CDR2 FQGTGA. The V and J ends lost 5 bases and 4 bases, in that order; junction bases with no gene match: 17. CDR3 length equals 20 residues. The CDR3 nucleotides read TGTGCCAGCAGCGCAATTCCCGGGGGACTAGCGGGAGCGGAGGCAGATACGCAGTATTTT. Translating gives CASSAIPGGLAGAEADTQYF.